The rows below give T cell receptor beta chains drawn from one sample of a study of blood T cell repertoires in COVID-19. Some clones are missing from TCRdb's copy, which holds only in-frame ones; the method was immunoSEQ multiplex PCR. Among roughly 200,000 clones, about 90% were seen once, and the ten largest hold roughly 3.3%. Sequencing was performed on PBMCs or T cells enriched from blood (not recorded which). These receptors all stem from a woman in her forties or fifties in a cohort exposed to, infected with or recovered from COVID-19 (not recorded which). Both conserved end residues are part of each CDR3. D genes are given only for firm matches. Some rows have no size entry. The others give once, few or many, or a class for an expanded clone.

NA NA TRBJ2-7 TRBV11-2 TGTGCCAGCAGCCCCGCCTCGGGACTCTACGAGCAGTACTTC CASSPASGLYEQYF
NA NA TRBJ1-3 TRBV28 TGTGCCAGCAGTGGTCTTTGGAGTTTAACGTCTGGAAACACCATATATTTT CASSGLWSLTSGNTIYF
NA TRBD2 TRBJ2-1 TRBV30 TGTGCCTGGAGCGCGGGGGGCCCCCGTATCTTC CAWSAGGPRIF
once TRBD1 TRBJ2-7 TRBV6-1 TGTGCCAGCAGTGATGGGACAGGGAGGCGCGAGCAGTACTTC CASSDGTGRREQYF
NA NA TRBJ2-1 TRBV7-9 TGTGCCAGCAGCTTACCGGGCAATGAGCAGTTCTTC CASSLPGNEQFF
NA NA TRBJ2-3 TRBV5-1 TGCGCCAGCAGCTTACGACAGGCCAGCCCGGGAGATACGCAGTATTTT CASSLRQASPGDTQYF
once NA TRBJ1-4 TRBV9 TGTGCCAGCAGCGTAAGTCGGGCAGACTACCTGCTGGATGAAAAACTGTTTTTT CASSVSRADYLLDEKLFF
NA NA TRBJ2-7 TRBV19 TGTGCCAGTAGTATCAAGGGGGATAGCTACGAGCAGTACTTC CASSIKGDSYEQYF
NA TRBD1 TRBJ2-7 TRBV5-4 TGTGCCAGCAGAGGACCGGGACAGAGATCCACCTACGAGCAGTACTTC CASRGPGQRSTYEQYF
NA TRBD2 TRBJ2-7 TRBV5-3 TGTGCCAGAAGCGAGGGTAGCGGGGGGCCGGAGGAGCAGTACTTC CARSEGSGGPEEQYF
NA NA TRBJ1-1 TRBV15 TGTGCCACCAGCAGAGGACAGGAGAACACTGAAGCTTTCTTT CATSRGQENTEAFF
NA TRBD1 TRBJ1-1 TRBV5-1 TGCGCCAGCAGCTTGGAGGGACAGCCTAGGACTGAAGCTTTCTTT CASSLEGQPRTEAFF
NA NA TRBJ1-2 TRBV28 TGTGCCAGCAGTTTCTCGGGGTATGGCTACACCTTC CASSFSGYGYTF
NA NA TRBJ1-2 TRBV4-2 TGTGCCAGCAGCCCGCCTACAGGGAACTATGCCTACACCTTC CASSPPTGNYAYTF
once NA TRBJ2-7 TRBV29-1 TGCAGCGGGACGACAGTAAGAGGTGGCGAGCAGTACTTC CSGTTVRGGEQYF
NA NA TRBJ1-6 TRBV4-3 TGCGCCAGCAGTCTCGAGAGCTCCTATAATTCACCCCTCCACTTT CASSLESSYNSPLHF
NA TRBD2 TRBJ2-5 TRBV7-3 TGTGCCAGCAGCTTAATTAGCGGGGAGGAGACCCAGTACTTC CASSLISGEETQYF
NA TRBD1 TRBJ2-3 TRBV5-1 TGCGTCAGCAGCCCAGGGGGACATCAGGCAGATACGCAGTATTTT CVSSPGGHQADTQYF
NA TRBD2 TRBJ2-3 TRBV11-2 TGTGCCGTACGACGGGGGGGGGCCTCCAGCACAGATACGCAGTATTTT CAVRRGGASSTDTQYF
few TRBD1 TRBJ2-2 TRBV5-1 TGCGCCAGCAGCTTGGGACAGGGCCCCGGGGAGCTGTTTTTT CASSLGQGPGELFF
NA NA TRBJ2-1 TRBV28 TGTGCCAGCAGCGTCCAAACGAGGGCCCATGAGCAGTTCTTC CASSVQTRAHEQFF
NA NA TRBJ1-1 TRBV18 TGTGCCAGCTCACCAACTCAGGGACTAATGAACACTGAAGCTTTCTTT CASSPTQGLMNTEAFF
once TRBD1 TRBJ1-5 TRBV20-1 TGCAGTGCTAGTCAGGGGGGCCAGCCCCAGCATTTT CSASQGGQPQHF
NA TRBD2 TRBJ2-1 TRBV9 TGTGCCAGCAGCGTTGTTAGCGGGGGGGCCATTGAGCAGTTCTTC CASSVVSGGAIEQFF
few NA TRBJ1-2 TRBV28 TGTGCCAGCCTAAGACAGGCTAACTATGGCTACACCTTC CASLRQANYGYTF
NA NA TRBJ1-2 TRBV29-1 TGCAGCGTTGGGGCAGGGTCTAACTATGGCTACACCTTC CSVGAGSNYGYTF
NA NA TRBJ2-7 TRBV11-3 TGTGCCAGCAGCTTAGGGGCAGGGAACTACGAGCAGTACTTC CASSLGAGNYEQYF
NA NA TRBJ1-1 TRBV6-5 TGTGCCAGCAGCTTTAGACAGGCCCTGAACACTGAAGCTTTCTTT CASSFRQALNTEAFF
NA TRBD1 TRBJ1-5 TRBV27 TGTGCCAGCAGTCGTACCGGGACAGGATATCAGCCCCAGCATTTT CASSRTGTGYQPQHF
NA NA TRBJ1-2 TRBV5-6 TGTGCCAGCAGCTTATCGGTGTCTAACTATGGCTACACCTTC CASSLSVSNYGYTF
NA TRBD1 TRBJ1-6 TRBV27 TGTGCCAGCAGTTTCCGGGACAGGGATTTCTCCTATAATTCACCCCTCCACTTT CASSFRDRDFSYNSPLHF
NA NA TRBJ2-3 TRBV4-3 TGCGCCAGCAGCCAGGGCCTGGCAAGCCCAGATACGCAGTATTTT CASSQGLASPDTQYF
NA NA TRBJ2-2 TRBV5-6 TGTGCCAGCAGCTTTGGGCAGAACACCGGGGAGCTGTTTTTT CASSFGQNTGELFF
NA TRBD2 TRBJ2-1 TRBV9 TGTGCCAGCAGCCCTCGGACTAGCGGGTCCTACAATGAGCAGTTCTTC CASSPRTSGSYNEQFF
NA TRBD1 TRBJ1-5 TRBV7-2 TGTGCCAGCAGCTTATTCCGCCAGGGGGTAGGCGGAGCTCAGCCCCAGCATTTT CASSLFRQGVGGAQPQHF
NA NA TRBJ1-2 TRBV27 TGTGCCAGCAGGTCCGATCGGTACGTCAACTATGGCTACACCTTC CASRSDRYVNYGYTF